This passage covers 2 T cell receptor beta chains from one sample sequenced in a study of blood T cell repertoires in COVID-19. The method was immunoSEQ multiplex PCR; TCRdb's version includes in-frame clones alone and lacks a portion of them. The sample contains about 220,000 clones, around three quarters of which appear only once. Sequencing input: peripheral blood. These receptors were obtained from a woman aged 70-85 years with acute or convalescent COVID-19.

The rearrangement joins TRBV7-2 to TRBJ2-7; D is perhaps TRBD2 (5 bases). The CDR3 consists of 13 residues. The V end lost 5 bases, the J end lost 3 bases, and 11 bases lay between the germline ends. The germline V gene has CDR1 SGHTA and CDR2 FQGNSA. The CDR3 here is CASSPGWGYEQYF. The CDR3 DNA reads as TGTGCCAGCAGCCCGGGGTGGGGCTACGAGCAGTACTTC.

The table lists this clone with a few counts. The CDR3 here is CASSQARGYEQYF. The DNA of the CDR3 is TGTGCCAGCAGCCAAGCCCGGGGCTACGAGCAGTACTTC. V gene TRBV3-1 (or the pseudogene TRBV3-2) combines with J gene TRBJ2-7, with a tentative D call TRBD2 (5 bases). Germline CDR1 and CDR2: LGHDT and YNNKEL (reference sequence). Trimming cost V 1 base and J 3 bases, with 7 bases left between them. CDR3 length: 13 residues.